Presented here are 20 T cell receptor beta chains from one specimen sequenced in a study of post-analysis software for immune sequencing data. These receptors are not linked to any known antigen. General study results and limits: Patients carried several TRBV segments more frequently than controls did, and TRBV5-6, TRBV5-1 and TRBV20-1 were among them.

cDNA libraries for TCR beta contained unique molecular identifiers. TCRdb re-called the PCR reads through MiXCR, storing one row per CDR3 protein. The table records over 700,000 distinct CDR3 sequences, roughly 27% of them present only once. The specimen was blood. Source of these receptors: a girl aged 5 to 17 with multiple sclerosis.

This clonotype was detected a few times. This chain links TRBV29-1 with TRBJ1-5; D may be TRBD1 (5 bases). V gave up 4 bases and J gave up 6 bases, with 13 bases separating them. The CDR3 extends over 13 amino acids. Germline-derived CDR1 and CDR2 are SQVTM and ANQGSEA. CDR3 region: CSVGGGDSQPQHF. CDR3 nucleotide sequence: TGCAGCGTTGGGGGAGGGGATAGTCAGCCCCAGCATTTT.

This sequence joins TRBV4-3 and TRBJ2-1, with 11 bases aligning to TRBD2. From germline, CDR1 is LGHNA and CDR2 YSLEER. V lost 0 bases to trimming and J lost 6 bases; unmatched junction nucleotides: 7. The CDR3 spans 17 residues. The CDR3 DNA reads TGCGCCAGCAGCCAAGATCTACTAGCGGGAGTTAGCAATGAGCAGTTCTTC. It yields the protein CASSQDLLAGVSNEQFF.

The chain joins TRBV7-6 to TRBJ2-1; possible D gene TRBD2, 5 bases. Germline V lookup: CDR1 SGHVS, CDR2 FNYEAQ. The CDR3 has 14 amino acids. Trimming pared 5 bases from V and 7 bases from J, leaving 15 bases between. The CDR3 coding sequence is TGTGCCAGCAGCACCCACGAGACTACTAATGAGCAGTTCTTC. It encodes CASSTHETTNEQFF.

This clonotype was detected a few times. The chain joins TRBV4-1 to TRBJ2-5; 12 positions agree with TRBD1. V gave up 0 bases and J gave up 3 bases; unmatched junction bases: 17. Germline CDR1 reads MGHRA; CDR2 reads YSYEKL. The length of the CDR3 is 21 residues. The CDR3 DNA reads TGCGCCAGCAGCCAAGATCTAGTGGCGGGACAGGGGGCAGGGAGGAAAGAGACCCAGTACTTC. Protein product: CASSQDLVAGQGAGRKETQYF.

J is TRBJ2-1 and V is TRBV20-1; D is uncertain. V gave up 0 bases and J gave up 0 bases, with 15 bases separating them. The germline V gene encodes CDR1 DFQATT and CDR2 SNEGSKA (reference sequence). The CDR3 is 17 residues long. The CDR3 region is CSARDYTILSSYNEQFF. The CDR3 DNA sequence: TGCAGTGCTAGAGACTATACGATTCTGAGCTCCTACAATGAGCAGTTCTTC.

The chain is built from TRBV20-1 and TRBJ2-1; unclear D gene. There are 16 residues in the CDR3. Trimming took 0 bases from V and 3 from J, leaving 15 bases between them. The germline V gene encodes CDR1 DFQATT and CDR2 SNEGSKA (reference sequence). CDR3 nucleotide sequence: TGCAGTGCTAGAGATCATTTCTTGTCCAACTACAATGAGCAGTTCTTC. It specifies CSARDHFLSNYNEQFF.

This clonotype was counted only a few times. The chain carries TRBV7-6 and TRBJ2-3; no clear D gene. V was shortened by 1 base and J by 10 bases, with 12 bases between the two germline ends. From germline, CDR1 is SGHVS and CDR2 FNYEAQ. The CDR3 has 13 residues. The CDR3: CASSLEAGRPQYF. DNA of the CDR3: TGTGCCAGCAGCTTAGAGGCAGGTAGACCGCAGTATTTT.

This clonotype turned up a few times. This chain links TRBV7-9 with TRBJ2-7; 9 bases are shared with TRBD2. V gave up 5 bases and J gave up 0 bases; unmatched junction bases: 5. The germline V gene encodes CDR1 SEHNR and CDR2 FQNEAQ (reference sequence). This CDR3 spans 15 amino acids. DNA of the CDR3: TGTGCCAGCAGCGCGGGAGGGCCTGTCTCCTACGAGCAGTACTTC. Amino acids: CASSAGGPVSYEQYF.

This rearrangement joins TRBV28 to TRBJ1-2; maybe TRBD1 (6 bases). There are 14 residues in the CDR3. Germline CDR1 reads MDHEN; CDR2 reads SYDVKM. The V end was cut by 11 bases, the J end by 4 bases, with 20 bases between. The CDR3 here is CACIHRDRTYGYTF. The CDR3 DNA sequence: TGTGCCTGCATACACCGAGACAGGACCTATGGCTACACCTTC.

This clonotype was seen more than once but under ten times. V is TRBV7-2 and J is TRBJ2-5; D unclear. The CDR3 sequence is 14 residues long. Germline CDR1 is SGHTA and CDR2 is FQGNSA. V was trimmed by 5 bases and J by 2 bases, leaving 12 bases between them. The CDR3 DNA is TGTGCCAGCAGCCCTCGGGCAGGACAAGAGACCCAGTACTTC. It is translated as CASSPRAGQETQYF.

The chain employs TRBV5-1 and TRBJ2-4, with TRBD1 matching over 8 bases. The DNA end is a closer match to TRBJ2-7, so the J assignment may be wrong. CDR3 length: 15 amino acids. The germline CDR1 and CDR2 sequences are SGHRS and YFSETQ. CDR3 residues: CASSPGQGFTYEQYF. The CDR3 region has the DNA TGCGCCAGCAGCCCCGGACAGGGATTTACCTACGAGCAGTACTTC.

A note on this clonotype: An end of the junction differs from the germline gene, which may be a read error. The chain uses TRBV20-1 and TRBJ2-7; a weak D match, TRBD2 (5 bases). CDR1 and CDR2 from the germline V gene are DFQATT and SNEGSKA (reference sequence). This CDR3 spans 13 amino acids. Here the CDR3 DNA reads TGCAGTGCTAGATTCCCTAGCTCCCACGAGCAGTACTTC. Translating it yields CSARFPSSHEQYF.

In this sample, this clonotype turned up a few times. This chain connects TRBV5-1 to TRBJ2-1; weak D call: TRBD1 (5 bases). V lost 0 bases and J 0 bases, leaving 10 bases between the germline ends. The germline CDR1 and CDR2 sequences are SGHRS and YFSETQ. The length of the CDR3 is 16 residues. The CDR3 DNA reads TGCGCCAGCAGCTTGGGTGGGGCGAGCTCCTACAATGAGCAGTTCTTC. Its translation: CASSLGGASSYNEQFF. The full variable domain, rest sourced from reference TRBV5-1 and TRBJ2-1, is KAGVTQTPRYLIKTRGQQVTLSCSPISGHRSVSWYQQTPGQGLQFLFEYFSETQRNKGNFPGRFSGRQFSNSRSEMNVSTLELGDSALYLCASSLGGASSYNEQFFGPGTRLTVL.

CDR3 sequence reads: CASSRTGFPNEKLFF. The CDR3 nucleotides are TGTGCCAGCAGCCGGACAGGGTTCCCTAATGAAAAACTGTTTTTT. The rearrangement links TRBV12-3 or TRBV12-4 to TRBJ1-4, with 8 bases matching TRBD1. With 6 bases clipped from V and 3 bases from J, the junction kept 6 bases outside the gene matches. The CDR3 has 15 amino acids.

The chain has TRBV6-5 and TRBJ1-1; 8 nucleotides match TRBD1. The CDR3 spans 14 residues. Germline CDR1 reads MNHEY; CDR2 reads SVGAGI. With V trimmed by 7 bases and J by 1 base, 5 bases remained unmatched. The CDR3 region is CASTFGQGNTEAFF. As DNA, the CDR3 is TGTGCCAGCACCTTCGGACAGGGGAACACTGAAGCTTTCTTT.

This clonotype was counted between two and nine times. The CDR3 DNA follows: TGTGCCATCAGTGTGGGGGGGCGGTCCTACGAGCAGTACTTC. Amino acid sequence: CAISVGGRSYEQYF. This chain links TRBV10-3 with TRBJ2-7; D might be TRBD2 (7 bases). The CDR3 sequence is 14 residues long. The germline CDR1 and CDR2 sequences are ENHRY and SYGVKD. Trimming pared 4 bases from V and 1 base from J, leaving 11 bases between.

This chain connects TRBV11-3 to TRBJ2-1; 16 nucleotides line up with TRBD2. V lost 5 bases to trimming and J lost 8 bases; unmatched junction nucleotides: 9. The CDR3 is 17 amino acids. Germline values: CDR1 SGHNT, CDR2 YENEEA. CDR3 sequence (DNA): TGTGCCAGCAGCACGGGACTAGCGGGAGGGCCTTGGGATGAGCAGTTCTTC. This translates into CASSTGLAGGPWDEQFF.

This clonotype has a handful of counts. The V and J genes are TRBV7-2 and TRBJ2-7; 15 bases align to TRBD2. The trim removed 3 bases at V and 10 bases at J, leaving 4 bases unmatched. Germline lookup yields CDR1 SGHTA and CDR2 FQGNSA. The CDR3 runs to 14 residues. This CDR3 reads CASSLGLAGGFQYF. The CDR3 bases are TGTGCCAGCAGCTTGGGACTAGCGGGAGGTTTTCAGTACTTC.

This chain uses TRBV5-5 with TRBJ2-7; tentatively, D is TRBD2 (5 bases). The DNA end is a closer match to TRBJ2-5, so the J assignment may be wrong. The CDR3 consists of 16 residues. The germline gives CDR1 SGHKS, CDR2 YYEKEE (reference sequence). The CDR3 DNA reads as TGTGCCAGCAGCTTTGTTCCCCCGGGGATCGAAGAGACCCAGTACTTC. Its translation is CASSFVPPGIEETQYF.

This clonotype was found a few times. The CDR3 here is CSASKCETQYF. CDR3 bases: TGCAGCGCCTCCAAATGCGAGACCCAGTACTTC. The genes are TRBV29-1 and TRBJ2-7; D remains ambiguous. TRBJ2-5 matches the DNA end more closely, so the J call is doubtful. Germline CDR1 is SQVTM and CDR2 is ANQGSEA. This CDR3 contains 11 residues.